Listed below are T cell receptor beta chains from one sample, sequenced in a study of blood T cell repertoires in COVID-19. Clones were sequenced by immunoSEQ multiplex PCR, and TCRdb holds only the in-frame ones, with some missing. The table has around 160,000 clones, 84% seen once. The sequencing sample was made of peripheral blood. These receptors were collected from an elderly woman with acute or convalescent COVID-19. CDR3s include the opening cysteine and the closing phenylalanine or tryptophan. A D gene is named only where the DNA matches it firmly. Clone size is shown for a subset of rows, as once, few, many or a class of expanded clone.

CASSQQTGYNEQFF | TGTGCCAGCTCACAACAGACAGGGTACAATGAGCAGTTCTTC | TRBJ2-1 | TRBD1 | TRBV18 | .
CASSLAWDSQTQYF | TGTGCCAGCAGCTTAGCTTGGGACTCTCAAACCCAGTACTTC | TRBJ2-5 | . | TRBV7-2 | .
CASSYTGTRTGELFF | TGCGCCAGCAGCTACACAGGGACCCGAACCGGGGAGCTGTTTTTT | TRBJ2-2 | . | TRBV5-1 | .
CASSRQWMNTEAFF | TGTGCCAGTAGCAGGCAATGGATGAACACTGAAGCTTTCTTT | TRBJ1-1 | . | TRBV19 | .
CASSWDRAPDYEQYF | TGTGCCAGCAGCTGGGACAGGGCCCCGGATTACGAGCAGTACTTC | TRBJ2-7 | TRBD1 | TRBV7-9 | .
CACQASFFTGELFF | TGTGCCTGCCAAGCGTCGTTTTTTACCGGGGAGCTGTTTTTT | TRBJ2-2 | . | TRBV30 | .
CASSQEGQGPFGYTF | TGTGCCAGCAGCCAAGAGGGACAGGGGCCATTTGGCTACACCTTC | TRBJ1-2 | TRBD1 | TRBV4-2 | .
CASRGTGPYEQYF | TGTGCCAGCAGGGGGACAGGCCCCTACGAGCAGTACTTC | TRBJ2-7 | TRBD1 | TRBV2 | .
CASSMRGPDTEAFF | TGTGCCAGTAGTATGCGGGGGCCCGACACTGAAGCTTTCTTT | TRBJ1-1 | . | TRBV19 | .
CASSRGDGNTIYF | TGTGCCAGCAGCCGAGGAGACGGAAACACCATATATTTT | TRBJ1-3 | . | TRBV27 | few
CSGLDSSGNTIYF | TGCAGCGGCCTGGACAGTTCCGGAAACACCATATATTTT | TRBJ1-3 | . | TRBV29-1 | .
CASSGGASNQPQHF | TGTGCCAGCAGTGGGGGGGCCAGCAATCAGCCCCAGCATTTT | TRBJ1-5 | . | TRBV5-8 | .
CASSLRQGGGYTF | TGTGCCAGCAGTTTACGGCAGGGCGGTGGCTACACCTTC | TRBJ1-2 | . | TRBV12-3/TRBV12-4 | .
CASSYYSRVKDAGNTIYF | TGTGCCAGCAGCTATTACTCCAGGGTGAAAGACGCTGGAAACACCATATATTTT | TRBJ1-3 | . | TRBV28 | .
CASSPRDYSQETQYF | TGTGCCAGCAGTCCCAGGGACTACTCCCAAGAGACCCAGTACTTC | TRBJ2-5 | TRBD2 | TRBV2 | .
CASSSYEDTQYF | TGTGCCAGCAGCTCCTATGAGGATACGCAGTATTTT | TRBJ2-3 | . | TRBV5-6 | .
CASSLGQGTEAFF | TGTGCCAGCAGCTTGGGACAGGGCACTGAAGCTTTCTTT | TRBJ1-1 | TRBD1 | TRBV7-2 | few
CASSSTGGGETQYF | TGCGCCAGCAGCTCGACAGGGGGCGGAGAGACCCAGTACTTC | TRBJ2-5 | TRBD1 | TRBV5-1 | .
CASSLAGGGQPQHF | TGTGCCAGCAGCTTAGCAGGGGGCGGTCAGCCCCAGCATTTT | TRBJ1-5 | TRBD1 | TRBV7-2 | few
CASSLSHGHLTDTQYF | TGTGCCAGCAGTTTATCTCACGGACACCTCACAGATACGCAGTATTTT | TRBJ2-3 | . | TRBV27 | few
CASSYPDSTDTQYF | TGCGCCAGCAGCTACCCAGATAGCACAGATACGCAGTATTTT | TRBJ2-3 | . | TRBV5-1 | .
CASNHRDLNQPQHF | TGTGCCAGCAATCACAGGGACCTGAATCAGCCCCAGCATTTT | TRBJ1-5 | . | TRBV28 | .
CASSPPGVNSNQPQHF | TGTGCCAGCTCACCACCGGGAGTCAATAGCAATCAGCCCCAGCATTTT | TRBJ1-5 | . | TRBV18 | .
CASSQLQGITEAFF | TGCGCCAGCAGCCAATTACAGGGAATCACTGAAGCTTTCTTT | TRBJ1-1 | . | TRBV4-1 | .
CASSLTGARDGGYTF | TGTGCCAGCAGCTTAACGGGGGCGAGGGATGGGGGCTACACCTTC | TRBJ1-2 | . | TRBV7-3 | .
CASNTNGKATDTQYF | TGTGCCAGCAACACCAACGGGAAGGCCACAGATACGCAGTATTTT | TRBJ2-3 | . | TRBV6-5 | .
CASSQDRDPGQGHQPQHF | TGCGCCAGCAGCCAAGATCGGGATCCCGGACAGGGGCACCAGCCCCAGCATTTT | TRBJ1-5 | TRBD1 | TRBV4-1 | once
CASSPGTRYNEQFF | TGTGCCAGCAGCCCGGGGACTAGGTACAATGAGCAGTTCTTC | TRBJ2-1 | TRBD2 | TRBV3-1/TRBV3-2 | .
CASSQGVGNQPQHF | TGTGCCAGTAGTCAGGGGGTAGGTAATCAGCCCCAGCATTTT | TRBJ1-5 | TRBD1 | TRBV19 | .
CASSLLGVYEQYF | TGTGCCAGCAGCTTATTAGGAGTCTACGAGCAGTACTTC | TRBJ2-7 | . | TRBV7-2 | .
CASSQSDRAGNTIYF | TGTGCCAGCAGCCAATCCGACAGGGCTGGAAACACCATATATTTT | TRBJ1-3 | TRBD1 | TRBV3-1/TRBV3-2 | .
CASSSNLDRGYGYTF | TGTGCCAGCAGCAGTAACCTAGACCGAGGCTATGGCTACACCTTC | TRBJ1-2 | . | TRBV6-2/TRBV6-3 | .
CASSLDTGDQPQHF | TGCGCCAGCAGCTTGGATACAGGCGATCAGCCCCAGCATTTT | TRBJ1-5 | . | TRBV5-1 | .
CAISEYRGAGNEQFF | TGTGCCATCAGTGAATACAGGGGGGCAGGGAATGAGCAGTTCTTC | TRBJ2-1 | TRBD1 | TRBV10-3 | .
CAIRAGTSGGLGTDTQYF | TGTGCCATCAGAGCCGGGACTAGCGGGGGGTTGGGCACAGATACGCAGTATTTT | TRBJ2-3 | TRBD2 | TRBV10-3 | .
CASSIGQGLNGYTF | TGTGCCAGCAGCATAGGCCAGGGGTTAAATGGCTACACCTTC | TRBJ1-2 | . | TRBV7-2 | .
CASSPGLAEDQPQHF | TGTGCCAGCAGCCCTGGGTTGGCAGAGGATCAGCCCCAGCATTTT | TRBJ1-5 | . | TRBV27 | .
CASSPRRQGTYYEQYF | TGTGCCAGCAGCCCCCGCCGGCAGGGCACCTACTACGAGCAGTACTTC | TRBJ2-7 | . | TRBV21-1 | .
CASSRTSGRGRETQYF | TGTGCCAGCAGCAGGACTAGCGGGAGGGGAAGGGAGACCCAGTACTTC | TRBJ2-5 | TRBD2 | TRBV28 | .
CASSRQGNTGELFF | TGTGCCAGCAGCCGACAAGGGAACACCGGGGAGCTGTTTTTT | TRBJ2-2 | . | TRBV4-2 | .
CASSLVGGLTNEKLFF | TGTGCCAGCAGTTTAGTGGGGGGATTGACTAATGAAAAACTGTTTTTT | TRBJ1-4 | . | TRBV27 | .
CASSLSTVDNEQFF | TGTGCCAGCAGCTTGTCGACAGTCGACAATGAGCAGTTCTTC | TRBJ2-1 | . | TRBV7-3 | .
CASSVGGLAGFYEQYF | TGTGCCAGCAGCGTAGGGGGACTAGCGGGGTTCTACGAGCAGTACTTC | TRBJ2-7 | TRBD2 | TRBV7-9 | once
CASSLGRMRDGFYEQYF | TGTGCCAGCAGCTTAGGTAGGATGCGGGATGGATTCTACGAGCAGTACTTC | TRBJ2-7 | . | TRBV11-2 | .
CASSRGAGGYNEQFF | TGTGCCAGCAGCAGGGGAGCGGGAGGGTACAATGAGCAGTTCTTC | TRBJ2-1 | TRBD2 | TRBV4-2 | .
CASSQDFTEAFF | TGTGCCAGCAGCCAAGACTTCACTGAAGCTTTCTTT | TRBJ1-1 | . | TRBV14 | .
CASSSGSWEQFF | TGTGCCAGCAGTTCAGGCTCATGGGAGCAGTTCTTC | TRBJ2-1 | . | TRBV5-4 | .
CASRIPGLAGRNTGELFF | TGTGCCAGCAGGATTCCGGGACTAGCGGGGAGAAACACCGGGGAGCTGTTTTTT | TRBJ2-2 | TRBD2 | TRBV2 | .
CASSFAGETQYF | TGTGCCAGCAGCTTCGCCGGAGAGACCCAGTACTTC | TRBJ2-5 | . | TRBV12-3/TRBV12-4 | once
CASSSRGGFYEQYF | TGTGCCAGCAGTTCCCGGGGTGGGTTTTACGAGCAGTACTTC | TRBJ2-7 | . | TRBV27 | .
CSASRYGLNQPQHF | TGCAGTGCTAGTCGGTACGGACTTAATCAGCCCCAGCATTTT | TRBJ1-5 | . | TRBV20-1 | .